This TCR beta chain was captured by sequencing in a study of blood T cells in healthy people across ages. The second PCR ran about 6 to 12 cycles with a sample-barcoded 5' primer and J-beta primers. TCRdb used MiXCR to reprocess the 5' RACE reads, holding one entry per CDR3 protein. The sample lists some 930,000 distinct CDR3 sequences, about 29% occurring once. Germline V gene data show CDR1 as MDHEN and CDR2 as SYDVKM. The CDR3 sequence is 14 residues long. The V end was cut by 5 bases, the J end by 4 bases, with 15 bases between. This same sample was also taken into another study, of T cells of mothers and their children. As reported in that work: Over 9.5 million TCR beta CDR3 reads were obtained from each mother, and about 3 million from each child.

The clonotype originates from a woman in her 40s in good health. The V and J genes are TRBV28 and TRBJ2-7; perhaps TRBD1 as D (6 bases). The sequenced sample was blood. CDR3 bases: TGTGCCAGCAGTCCCGGACAGTCTGGGTACGAGCAGTACTTC. This translates into CASSPGQSGYEQYF.